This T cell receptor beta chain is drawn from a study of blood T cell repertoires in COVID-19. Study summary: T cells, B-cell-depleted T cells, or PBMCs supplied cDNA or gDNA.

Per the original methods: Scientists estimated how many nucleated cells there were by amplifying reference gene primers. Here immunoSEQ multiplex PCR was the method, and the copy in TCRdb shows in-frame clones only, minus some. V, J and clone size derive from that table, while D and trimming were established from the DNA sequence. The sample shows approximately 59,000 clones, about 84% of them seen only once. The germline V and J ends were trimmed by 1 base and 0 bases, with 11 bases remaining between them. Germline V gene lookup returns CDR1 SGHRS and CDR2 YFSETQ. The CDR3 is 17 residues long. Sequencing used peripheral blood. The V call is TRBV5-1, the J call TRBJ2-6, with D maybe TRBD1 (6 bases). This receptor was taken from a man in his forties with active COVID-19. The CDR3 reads CASSLTGSYSGANVLTF. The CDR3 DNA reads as TGCGCCAGCAGCTTGACAGGGAGCTACTCTGGGGCCAACGTCCTGACTTTC.